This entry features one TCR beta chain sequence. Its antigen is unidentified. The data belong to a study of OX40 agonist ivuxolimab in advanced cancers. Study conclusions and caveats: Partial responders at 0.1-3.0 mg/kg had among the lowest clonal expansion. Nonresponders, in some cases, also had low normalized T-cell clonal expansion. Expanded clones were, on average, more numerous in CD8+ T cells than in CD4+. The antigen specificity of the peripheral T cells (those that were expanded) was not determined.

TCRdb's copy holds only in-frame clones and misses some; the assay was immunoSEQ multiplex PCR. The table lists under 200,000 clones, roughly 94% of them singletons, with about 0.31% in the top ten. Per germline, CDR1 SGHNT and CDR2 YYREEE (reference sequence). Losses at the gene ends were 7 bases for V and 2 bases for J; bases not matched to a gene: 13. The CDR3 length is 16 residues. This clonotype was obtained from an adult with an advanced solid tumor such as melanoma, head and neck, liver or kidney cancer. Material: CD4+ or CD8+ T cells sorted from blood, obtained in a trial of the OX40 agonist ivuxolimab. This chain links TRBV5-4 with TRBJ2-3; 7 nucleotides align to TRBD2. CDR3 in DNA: TGTGCCAGCGCCCCCGGACCGGGACTATACACAGATACGCAGTATTTT. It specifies CASAPGPGLYTDTQYF.